A selection of T cell receptor beta chains follows, all from one sample in a study of blood T cell repertoires in COVID-19. The data were produced by immunoSEQ multiplex PCR, yet TCRdb's version contains in-frame clones alone and is incomplete. Of 250,000 to 300,000 clones listed, approximately 89% are singletons. The material sequenced was peripheral blood. These receptors originate from a woman aged 25 to 39 who had recovered from COVID-19. The CDR3 runs from the conserved cysteine through the conserved F or W. A D gene is named only where the DNA matches it firmly. Size values are once, few and many counts, or a class for expanded clones, and some rows have none.

cdr3_length d_call j_call v_call clone_size cdr3_aa cdr3_nt
15 TRBD1 TRBJ1-6 TRBV9 NA CASSVGTGNNSPLHF TGTGCCAGCAGCGTAGGGACAGGGAATAATTCACCCCTCCACTTT
13 NA TRBJ1-2 TRBV18 NA CASSPETEYGYTF TGTGCCAGCTCACCAGAGACAGAGTATGGCTACACCTTC
14 TRBD1 TRBJ1-2 TRBV5-1 NA CASSLETGGDGYTF TGCGCCAGCAGCTTGGAGACAGGGGGTGACGGCTACACCTTC
17 TRBD1 TRBJ1-6 TRBV30 NA CAWSQDRAGSYNSPLHF TGTGCCTGGAGCCAGGACAGGGCCGGATCCTATAATTCACCCCTCCACTTT
14 NA TRBJ1-1 TRBV6-2/TRBV6-3 NA CASSSLARAPEAFF TGTGCCAGCAGTTCCCTTGCCAGGGCACCTGAAGCTTTCTTT
17 TRBD2 TRBJ2-3 TRBV5-4 NA CASSFRLAGGPPDTQYF TGTGCCAGCAGCTTTAGACTAGCGGGGGGGCCCCCAGATACGCAGTATTTT
14 TRBD1 TRBJ2-7 TRBV6-5 NA CASSGRGSSYEQYF TGTGCCAGCAGCGGCAGGGGGAGCTCCTACGAGCAGTACTTC
16 TRBD1 TRBJ2-2 TRBV5-1 NA CASSRPDRGSTGELFF TGCGCCAGCAGCCGACCGGACAGGGGATCCACCGGGGAGCTGTTTTTT
15 TRBD1 TRBJ2-7 TRBV7-2 NA CASSPFGQVAYEQYF TGTGCCAGCAGCCCCTTCGGACAGGTAGCCTACGAGCAGTACTTC
13 NA TRBJ2-7 TRBV11-2 NA CASSSDRFYEQYF TGTGCCAGCAGTTCCGACAGGTTCTACGAGCAGTACTTC
16 NA TRBJ2-5 TRBV7-9 NA CASSLLPGKESETQYF TGTGCCAGCAGCTTGTTGCCAGGGAAAGAATCTGAGACCCAGTACTTC
14 NA TRBJ1-5 TRBV18 NA CASSPLGVDQPQHF TGTGCCAGCTCACCACTCGGGGTAGATCAGCCCCAGCATTTT
14 NA TRBJ1-4 TRBV9 NA CASSVLGEREKLFF TGTGCCAGCAGCGTACTCGGGGAGCGGGAAAAACTGTTTTTT
14 TRBD1 TRBJ1-1 TRBV19 NA CASSRQGGNTEAFF TGTGCCAGTAGTAGACAGGGGGGGAACACTGAAGCTTTCTTT
17 TRBD1 TRBJ1-4 TRBV6-1 NA CASSEIRGQFPNEKLFF TGTGCCAGCAGTGAAATCAGGGGGCAATTTCCTAATGAAAAACTGTTTTTT
14 NA TRBJ2-3 TRBV18 once CASSPPQMTDTQYF TGTGCCAGCTCACCACCGCAGATGACAGATACGCAGTATTTT
13 NA TRBJ2-7 TRBV7-2 NA CASSSRGSYEQYF TGTGCCAGCAGCTCCCGGGGATCCTACGAGCAGTACTTC
13 NA TRBJ1-5 TRBV5-5 NA CASSLIQNQPQHF TGTGCCAGCAGCTTGATTCAGAATCAGCCCCAGCATTTT
14 TRBD1 TRBJ2-7 TRBV7-2 once CASSFDRGPYEQYF TGTGCCAGCAGCTTCGACAGGGGACCCTACGAGCAGTACTTC
15 NA TRBJ2-5 TRBV7-9 once CASRLAGEIQETQYF TGTGCCAGCAGATTAGCAGGAGAGATACAAGAGACCCAGTACTTC
17 NA TRBJ2-2 TRBV7-2 few CASSPERDNTGIGELFF TGTGCCAGCAGCCCAGAGCGGGACAACACTGGTATCGGGGAGCTGTTTTTT
14 TRBD1 TRBJ1-4 TRBV13 once CASSLRQGREKLFF TGTGCCAGCAGCTTGCGACAGGGGCGGGAAAAACTGTTTTTT
15 TRBD2 TRBJ2-3 TRBV7-2 NA CASSDGGGGTDTQYF TGTGCCAGCAGCGACGGCGGGGGTGGCACAGATACGCAGTATTTT
18 TRBD1 TRBJ1-5 TRBV4-2 NA CASSQEVGTGLIGQPQHF TGTGCCAGCAGCCAAGAGGTCGGGACAGGGCTTATAGGTCAGCCCCAGCATTTT
13 NA TRBJ1-6 TRBV6-5 once CAISTVAGSPLHF TGTGCCATTTCGACAGTTGCTGGCTCACCCCTCCACTTT
13 NA TRBJ1-6 TRBV7-9 NA CASSWSPNSPLHF TGTGCCAGCAGCTGGAGTCCGAATTCACCCCTCCACTTT
17 TRBD1 TRBJ2-2 TRBV5-1 NA CASSWFDGTGETGELFF TGCGCCAGCAGCTGGTTCGATGGGACAGGGGAGACCGGGGAGCTGTTTTTT
15 NA TRBJ1-2 TRBV4-3 NA CASSQVRGGDDGYTF TGCGCCAGCAGCCAAGTTCGGGGGGGAGATGATGGCTACACCTTC
13 NA TRBJ2-3 TRBV9 once CASSLSVTDTQYF TGTGCCAGCAGTCTTTCAGTCACAGATACGCAGTATTTT
13 NA TRBJ2-3 TRBV7-9 NA CASSPGATDTQYF TGTGCCAGCAGCCCGGGAGCCACAGATACGCAGTATTTT
15 NA TRBJ2-2 TRBV7-3 NA CASSLEPTNTGELFF TGTGCCAGCAGCTTAGAACCTACGAACACCGGGGAGCTGTTTTTT
15 NA TRBJ1-6 TRBV4-1 NA CASSRPGHGNSPLHF TGCGCCAGCAGCCGACCGGGACACGGGAATTCACCCCTCCACTTT
13 NA TRBJ2-5 TRBV13 once CASSSGVGETQYF TGTGCCAGCAGCTCAGGGGTCGGAGAGACCCAGTACTTC
14 NA TRBJ1-1 TRBV9 NA CASSVWHQNTEAFF TGTGCCAGCAGCGTATGGCACCAGAACACTGAAGCTTTCTTT
14 TRBD2 TRBJ2-5 TRBV5-1 NA CARSRGGGGETQYF TGCGCCCGCAGCCGGGGGGGAGGCGGAGAGACCCAGTACTTC
19 TRBD2 TRBJ2-3 TRBV3-1/TRBV3-2 NA CASSQDPSGGETSTDTQYF TGTGCCAGCAGCCAAGATCCTAGCGGGGGGGAAACAAGCACAGATACGCAGTATTTT
13 NA TRBJ1-2 TRBV9 NA CASSATGSYGYTF TGTGCCAGCAGCGCTACAGGGAGTTATGGCTACACCTTC
17 TRBD1 TRBJ2-3 TRBV7-9 NA CASSITAPGQGPNTQYF TGTGCCAGCAGCATCACTGCTCCGGGACAGGGTCCAAATACGCAGTATTTT
11 NA TRBJ2-1 TRBV29-1 once CSVEDLYEQFF TGCAGCGTTGAAGATCTTTATGAGCAGTTCTTC
13 NA TRBJ1-5 TRBV19 NA CASSPPWPQPQHF TGTGCCAGTAGCCCCCCGTGGCCTCAGCCCCAGCATTTT
16 NA TRBJ1-5 TRBV7-9 NA CASNLGQGNSNQPQHF TGTGCCAGCAACTTGGGTCAGGGGAATAGCAATCAGCCCCAGCATTTT
14 NA TRBJ2-7 TRBV5-6 NA CASSTTGGAVEQYF TGTGCCAGCAGCACGACCGGCGGGGCGGTCGAGCAGTACTTC
17 NA TRBJ2-2 TRBV9 NA CASSVGAWGQNTGELFF TGTGCCAGCAGCGTAGGTGCATGGGGGCAGAACACCGGGGAGCTGTTTTTT
13 NA TRBJ2-2 TRBV12-5 NA CASAPHLTGELFF TGTGCTAGTGCCCCACATCTCACCGGGGAGCTGTTTTTT
15 NA TRBJ1-4 TRBV15 NA CATSIPDAGGGKLFF TGTGCCACCAGCATTCCGGACGCGGGGGGTGGAAAACTGTTTTTT
16 NA TRBJ1-6 TRBV30 NA CAWSTPKGGVPSPLHF TGTGCCTGGAGTACCCCTAAAGGAGGAGTCCCCTCACCCCTCCACTTT
13 TRBD1 TRBJ1-2 TRBV6-2/TRBV6-3 NA CASSTGTAYGYTF TGTGCCAGCAGTACAGGGACAGCCTATGGCTACACCTTC
16 TRBD1 TRBJ1-2 TRBV28 NA CASSLSGQESNYGYTF TGTGCCAGCAGTTTATCCGGACAGGAGTCTAACTATGGCTACACCTTC
15 TRBD2 TRBJ2-1 TRBV6-5 few CASTVLAGNTDEQFF TGTGCCAGCACTGTACTAGCGGGGAACACCGATGAGCAGTTCTTC
16 TRBD1 TRBJ2-2 TRBV5-1 NA CASSRGTGVNTGELFF TGCGCCAGCAGCCGGGGTACAGGGGTAAACACCGGGGAGCTGTTTTTT
14 TRBD1 TRBJ1-4 TRBV28 NA CASRTGTGDEKLFF TGTGCCAGCAGAACCGGGACAGGGGATGAAAAACTGTTTTTT
15 NA TRBJ1-2 TRBV7-2 few CASSPRTVSNYGYTF TGTGCCAGCAGCCCCCGGACAGTAAGCAACTATGGCTACACCTTC
14 NA TRBJ2-2 TRBV4-2 NA CASSHSRQAGELFF TGTGCCAGCAGCCACTCCCGACAGGCCGGGGAGCTGTTTTTT
14 TRBD1 TRBJ1-1 TRBV30 NA CAWSPDRERPEAFF TGTGCCTGGAGCCCGGACAGGGAGCGCCCTGAAGCTTTCTTT
15 NA TRBJ1-1 TRBV28 NA CASSSQGEENTEAFF TGTGCCAGCAGTTCCCAAGGGGAAGAGAACACTGAAGCTTTCTTT
15 NA TRBJ1-4 TRBV18 NA CASSDQWGPVEKLFF TGTGCCAGCTCAGACCAGTGGGGCCCTGTTGAAAAACTGTTTTTT
14 NA TRBJ1-4 TRBV28 NA CASRHRALNEKLFF TGTGCCAGCAGACACAGGGCCCTGAATGAAAAACTGTTTTTT
15 NA TRBJ2-1 TRBV5-1 NA CASSFNPQGGYEQFF TGCGCCAGCAGCTTCAACCCACAGGGTGGGTATGAGCAGTTCTTC
18 TRBD1 TRBJ2-6 TRBV10-3 NA CAISGWTGLDSGANVLTF TGTGCCATCAGTGGGTGGACAGGGCTTGACTCTGGGGCCAACGTCCTGACTTTC